This passage covers 14 T cell receptor beta chains from one sample sequenced in a study of T cell responses to AZD1222 COVID-19 vaccine (dated by TCRdb to 2020 to 2022). In the paper's terms, the time point label means: about 28 days (+/-7) after the second vaccine dose. Reading the label with the study, this specimen's treatment or condition is: meningococcal conjugate vaccine given as trial control. The library was prepared using the immunoSEQ multiplex PCR assay. TCRdb stores this immuneACCESS table with in-frame sequences only. Part of the clones is absent; in the studies checked, under half of the shortfall reflects unresolved V genes, and no reason is known for the rest. This sample is represented by 200,000 to 250,000 clones; approximately 94% of them were singletons. The biggest ten clones account for around 1.5% of the sample. The sequences come from peripheral blood, collected 28 days after the second dose of the MenACWY control vaccine. The receptors come from an adult who received the MenACWY meningococcal vaccine as a control.

The CDR3 nucleotides are TGTGCCAGCAGCTTACTCGAGGGGACTAGCTACAATGAGCAGTTCTTC. This codes for CASSLLEGTSYNEQFF. The chain recombines TRBV7-9 with TRBJ2-1; 8 bases agree with TRBD2. V trimming: 2 bases; J trimming: 3 bases; junction bases outside the gene matches: 6. Germline lookup yields CDR1 SEHNR and CDR2 FQNEAQ (reference sequence). The CDR3 is 16 residues long.

The rearrangement joins TRBV9 to TRBJ1-3; D may be TRBD1 (6 bases). This CDR3 region has 14 residues. Trimming cost V 3 bases and J 2 bases, with 9 bases left between them. Germline loops: CDR1 SGDLS, CDR2 YYNGEE. Here the CDR3 DNA reads TGTGCCAGCAGCGGAGGGGGGCCTGGAAACACCATATATTTT. It yields the protein CASSGGGPGNTIYF.

The gene calls are TRBV30 and TRBJ2-7; 7 positions match TRBD2. The CDR3 sequence is 14 residues long. Germline trimming cut 3 bases from V and 0 bases from J; bases unmatched to any gene: 5. Germline V CDR1 and CDR2: GTSNPN, SVGIG (reference sequence). CDR3 DNA sequence: TGTGCCTGGAGGACGCGGGGGACCTCCTACGAGCAGTACTTC. It is translated as CAWRTRGTSYEQYF.

The rearrangement uses TRBV18 and TRBJ2-5; 12 bases are a match to TRBD2. The germline CDR1 and CDR2 sequences are KGHSH and LQKENI. The CDR3 is 20 residues long. V was clipped by 0 bases and J by 4 bases; unmatched bases: 15. This chain's CDR3 is CASSPPNGLAGMNPTETQYF. The DNA of the CDR3 is TGTGCCAGCTCACCACCTAACGGACTAGCGGGGATGAACCCCACAGAGACCCAGTACTTC.

The rearrangement uses TRBV7-9 and TRBJ1-1, with D maybe TRBD1 (5 bases). Between the trimmed V and J ends, which lost 2 bases and 4 bases, there was a span of 8 bases. The CDR3 has 13 amino acids. From germline, CDR1 is SEHNR and CDR2 FQNEAQ (reference sequence). Here the CDR3 reads CASSLPGATEAFF. In DNA, the CDR3 is TGTGCCAGCAGCTTACCTGGGGCCACTGAAGCTTTCTTT.

This chain connects TRBV6-5 to TRBJ1-1; 7 bases are a match to TRBD1. Germline V gene lookup returns CDR1 MNHEY and CDR2 SVGAGI. The CDR3 is made up of 12 amino acids. V was clipped by 5 bases and J by 5 bases; unmatched bases: 2. The CDR3 spells CASSPGGTEAFF. In DNA form, the CDR3 reads TGTGCCAGCAGTCCAGGGGGGACTGAAGCTTTCTTT.

The V and J genes are TRBV5-4 and TRBJ1-4; TRBD1 might be the D (6 bases). Per the germline V gene, CDR1 is SGHNT and CDR2 is YYREEE (reference sequence). CDR3 length: 14 residues. The ends were cut back, 4 bases at V and 7 bases at J, with 14 bases in the middle. CDR3 region: CASSNPGEGEKLFF. For the CDR3, the DNA is TGTGCCAGCAGCAACCCAGGGGAGGGTGAAAAACTGTTTTTT.

The V gene is TRBV4-3, the J gene TRBJ2-1, with a tentative D call TRBD1 (5 bases). Per germline, CDR1 LGHNA and CDR2 YSLEER. V lost 0 bases and J 3 bases, leaving 15 bases between the germline ends. The CDR3 is 17 amino acids. CDR3 amino acids: CASSQDPPGLRYNEQFF. The CDR3 DNA follows: TGCGCCAGCAGCCAAGATCCCCCAGGGCTACGCTACAATGAGCAGTTCTTC.

The CDR3 DNA is TGTGCCAGCAGTGATAGCAGGGAGATTGAAAAACTGTTTTTT. Translation gives CASSDSREIEKLFF. V gene TRBV6-1 combines with J gene TRBJ1-4; maybe TRBD1 (5 bases). CDR1 is MNHNS, CDR2 SASEGT, per germline. CDR3 length equals 14 residues. The germline V and J ends were trimmed by 3 bases and 7 bases, with 12 bases remaining between them.

The chain links TRBV2 to TRBJ2-3, with TRBD2 identical over 11 bases. Germline-derived CDR1 and CDR2 are SNHLY and FYNNEI. Losses at the gene ends were 4 bases for V and 0 bases for J; bases not matched to a gene: 6. This CDR3 contains 17 residues. The CDR3 region is CASSVLAGGPSTDTQYF. The CDR3 nucleotides are TGTGCCAGCAGTGTGCTAGCGGGAGGCCCTAGCACAGATACGCAGTATTTT.

This chain uses TRBV6-5 with TRBJ1-2, with D perhaps matching TRBD1 (6 bases). Germline V gene lookup returns CDR1 MNHEY and CDR2 SVGAGI. Trimming took 2 bases from V and 1 from J, leaving 8 bases between them. There are 14 residues in the CDR3. Here the CDR3 reads CASSYGGLNYGYTF. The CDR3 bases are TGTGCCAGCAGTTACGGGGGGCTTAACTATGGCTACACCTTC.

The chain employs TRBV27 and TRBJ2-3; 7 bases are a match to TRBD2. V was pared by 2 bases and J by 1 base, with 15 bases of the junction left unmatched. This CDR3 has 19 residues. From germline, CDR1 is MNHEY and CDR2 SMNVEV (reference sequence). Here the CDR3 reads CASSLRRLGGTSGTDTQYF. The DNA for the CDR3 is TGTGCCAGCAGTTTACGGCGGCTTGGGGGTACTAGCGGCACAGATACGCAGTATTTT.

The gene calls are TRBV28 and TRBJ1-6; the D is unclear. Trimming pared 11 bases from V and 7 bases from J, leaving 15 bases between. Germline V gene sequence: CDR1 MDHEN, CDR2 SYDVKM. The CDR3 extends over 13 amino acids. This CDR3 is CAGRESWNSPLHF. The CDR3 DNA reads as TGTGCCGGCCGGGAGTCTTGGAATTCACCCCTCCACTTT. The whole variable domain, remainder taken from reference TRBV28 and TRBJ1-6, is DVKVTQSSRYLVKRTGEKVFLECVQDMDHENMFWYRQDPGLGLRLIYFSYDVKMKEKGDIPEGYSVSREKKERFSLILESASTNQTSMYLCAGRESWNSPLHFGNGTRLTVT.

J is TRBJ2-2 and V is TRBV18, with D maybe TRBD2 (5 bases). This CDR3 has 17 amino acids. Germline CDR1 and CDR2: KGHSH and LQKENI. The germline V and J ends were trimmed by 1 base and 2 bases, with 14 bases remaining between them. The CDR3 sequence is CASSPLLEGVNTGELFF. The CDR3 DNA reads as TGTGCCAGCTCACCACTTCTCGAGGGCGTCAACACCGGGGAGCTGTTTTTT.